This T cell receptor beta chain was identified during a study of blood T cells in healthy people across ages. A second PCR, run for about 7 to 11 cycles, used a sample-barcoded 5' primer plus a J-beta primer mix. TCRdb processed the 5' RACE reads anew with MiXCR; each CDR3 protein has one entry. The data contain hundreds of thousands of distinct CDR3 sequences, roughly 25% of them seen just once; the ten biggest clones take up just under 9.5%. Germline V gene lookup returns CDR1 MNHEY and CDR2 SMNVEV (reference sequence). This CDR3 region has 19 residues. The same specimen was also included in a second study, on T cells of mothers and their children.

Sequences were obtained from blood. The origin of this receptor is a boy younger than 18 in good health. This chain uses TRBV27 with TRBJ2-1, with 13 bases matching TRBD2. TRBJ2-5 explains the end of the DNA better; the J call may be wrong. CDR3 sequence reads: CASTTFLGLAGVGWETQYF. CDR3 nucleotides: TGTGCCAGCACCACCTTTTTAGGACTAGCGGGAGTCGGATGGGAAACCCAGTACTTC.